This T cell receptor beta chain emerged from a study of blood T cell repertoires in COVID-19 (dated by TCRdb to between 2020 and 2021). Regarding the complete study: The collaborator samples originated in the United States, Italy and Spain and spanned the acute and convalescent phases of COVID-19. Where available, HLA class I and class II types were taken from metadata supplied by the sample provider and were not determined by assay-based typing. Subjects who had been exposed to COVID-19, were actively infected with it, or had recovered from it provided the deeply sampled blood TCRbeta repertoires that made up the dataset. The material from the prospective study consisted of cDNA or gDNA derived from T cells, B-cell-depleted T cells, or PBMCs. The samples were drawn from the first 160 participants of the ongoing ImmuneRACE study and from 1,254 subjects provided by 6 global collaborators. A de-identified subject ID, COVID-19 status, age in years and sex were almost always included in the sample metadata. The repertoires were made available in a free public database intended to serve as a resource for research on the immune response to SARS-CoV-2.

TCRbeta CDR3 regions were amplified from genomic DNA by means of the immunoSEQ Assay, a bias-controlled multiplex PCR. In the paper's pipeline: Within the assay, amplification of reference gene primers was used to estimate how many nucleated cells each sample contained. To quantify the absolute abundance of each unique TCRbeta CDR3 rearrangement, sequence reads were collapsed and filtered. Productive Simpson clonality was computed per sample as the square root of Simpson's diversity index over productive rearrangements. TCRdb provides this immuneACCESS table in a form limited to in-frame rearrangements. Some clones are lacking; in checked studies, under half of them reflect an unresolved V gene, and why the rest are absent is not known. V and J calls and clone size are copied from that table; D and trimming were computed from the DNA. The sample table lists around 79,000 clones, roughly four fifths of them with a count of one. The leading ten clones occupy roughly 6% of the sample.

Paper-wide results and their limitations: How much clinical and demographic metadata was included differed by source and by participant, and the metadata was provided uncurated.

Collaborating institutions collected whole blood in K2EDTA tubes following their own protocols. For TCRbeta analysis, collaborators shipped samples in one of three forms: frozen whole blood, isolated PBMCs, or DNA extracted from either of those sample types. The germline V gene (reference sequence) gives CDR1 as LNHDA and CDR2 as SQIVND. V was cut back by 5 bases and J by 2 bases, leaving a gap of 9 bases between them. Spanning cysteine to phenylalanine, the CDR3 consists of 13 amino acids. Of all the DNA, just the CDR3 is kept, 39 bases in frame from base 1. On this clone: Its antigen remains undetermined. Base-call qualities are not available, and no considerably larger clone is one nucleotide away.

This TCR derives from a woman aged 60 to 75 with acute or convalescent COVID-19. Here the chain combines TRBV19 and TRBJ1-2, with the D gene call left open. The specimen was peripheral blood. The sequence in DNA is TGTGCCAGTAGTCCCGGTATCAACTATGGCTACACCTTC. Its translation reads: CASSPGINYGYTF.